This is a list of T cell receptor beta chains from one sample in a study of cytomegalovirus exposure and HLA in healthy donors. Here immunoSEQ multiplex PCR was the method, and the copy in TCRdb shows in-frame clones only, minus some. The table shows about 130,000 clones, with under 90% occurring only once. The sequencing sample was made of PBMCs. These receptors were obtained from a man aged 25-45 years in good health and CMV-seronegative. Both conserved end residues are trimmed from each CDR3. A row's size may be missing; if present it is once, few, many or a size class.

>15|TRBJ2-7|TRBV25-1|-
ASSAPPIDGDPYEQY
>16|TRBJ1-2|TRBV5-4|once
ASSVRPGQGFVSYGYT
>12|TRBJ2-5|TRBV11-2|-
ASSLGPQSGTQY
>12|TRBJ2-7|TRBV5-4|-
ASSTGLGANEQY
>13|TRBJ1-1|TRBV7-9|-
ASSLTDRGNTEAF
>12|TRBJ2-3|TRBV5-1|few
ASSLSSSTDTQY
>14|TRBJ1-1|TRBV4-3|-
ASSLDATGDGTEAF
>13|TRBJ2-3|TRBV7-2|-
ASSLAASGPDTQY
>13|TRBJ1-3|TRBV9|-
ASSVVLPSGNTIY
>9|TRBJ2-7|TRBV5-6|-
ASSSRDRGP
>13|TRBJ2-1|TRBV7-9|-
ASSLLQGTYNEQF
>16|TRBJ2-3|TRBV11-2|-
ASSPRLAGATGTDTQY
>12|TRBJ2-1|TRBV7-9|-
ASSLATPYNEQF
>13|TRBJ1-6|TRBV19|-
ASREGSSYNSPLH
>13|TRBJ2-7|TRBV7-2|-
ASSLEDRGDIEQY
>15|TRBJ1-1|TRBV7-3|-
ASSLMTGRRVNTEAF
>15|TRBJ2-5|TRBV5-1|-
ASSLLLAGGLQETQY
>12|TRBJ2-7|TRBV4-3|once
ASSQAQGPVEQY
>10|TRBJ1-1|TRBV11-2|-
ASSLAGVEAF
>15|TRBJ2-3|TRBV5-1|-
ASSWLDGLVGTDTQY
>13|TRBJ2-7|TRBV11-2|-
ASSLEGTSYYEQY
>13|TRBJ1-5|TRBV4-1|few
ASSQGQGRNQPQH
>12|TRBJ2-7|TRBV4-2|few
ASSHGTGAYEQY
>12|TRBJ2-1|TRBV28|-
ASSSTGGQREQF
>11|TRBJ2-7|TRBV5-1|-
ASSPDRVREQY
>14|TRBJ1-3|TRBV2|-
ASSEGQGLIRNTIY
>15|TRBJ2-2|TRBV7-9|-
ASSLIGQGTNTGELF
>16|TRBJ1-5|TRBV27|-
ASSTSTRTGGFNQPQH
>12|TRBJ1-5|TRBV5-1|-
ASSLGTIGQPQH